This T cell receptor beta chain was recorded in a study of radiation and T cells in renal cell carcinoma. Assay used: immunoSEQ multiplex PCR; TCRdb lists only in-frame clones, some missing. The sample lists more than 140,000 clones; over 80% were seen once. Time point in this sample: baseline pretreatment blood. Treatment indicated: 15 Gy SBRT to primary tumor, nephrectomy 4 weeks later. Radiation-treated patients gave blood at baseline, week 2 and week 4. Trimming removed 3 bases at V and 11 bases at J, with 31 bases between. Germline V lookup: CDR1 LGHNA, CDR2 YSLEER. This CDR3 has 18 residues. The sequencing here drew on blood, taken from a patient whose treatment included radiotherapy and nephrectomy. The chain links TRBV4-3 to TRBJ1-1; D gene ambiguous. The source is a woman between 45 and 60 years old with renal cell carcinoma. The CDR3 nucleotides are TGCGCCAGCAGCCACAACGCCAACGAGGGATCCCGTCTACTAGGGGCTTTCTTT. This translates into CASSHNANEGSRLLGAFF.